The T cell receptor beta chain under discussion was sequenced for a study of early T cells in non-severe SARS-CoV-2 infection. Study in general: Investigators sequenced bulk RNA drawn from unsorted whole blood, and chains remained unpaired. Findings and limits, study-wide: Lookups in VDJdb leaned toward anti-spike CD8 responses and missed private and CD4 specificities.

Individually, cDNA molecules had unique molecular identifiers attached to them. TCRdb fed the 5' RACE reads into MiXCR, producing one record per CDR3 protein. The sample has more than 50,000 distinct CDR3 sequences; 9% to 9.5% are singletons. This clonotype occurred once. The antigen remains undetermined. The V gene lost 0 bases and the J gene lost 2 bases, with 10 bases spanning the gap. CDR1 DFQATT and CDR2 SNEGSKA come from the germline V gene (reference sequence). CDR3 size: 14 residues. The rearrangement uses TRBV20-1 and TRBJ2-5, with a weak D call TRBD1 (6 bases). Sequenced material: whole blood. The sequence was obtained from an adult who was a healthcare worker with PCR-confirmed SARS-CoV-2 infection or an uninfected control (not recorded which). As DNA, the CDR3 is TGCAGTGCTAGAGATCCAAGGGGGCAAGAGACCCAGTACTTC. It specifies CSARDPRGQETQYF.